The present T cell receptor beta chain was sequenced within a study of molecular identifiers for immune sequencing clone quantification. General study points: In naive cells, clones above 20 RNA copies held under 1% of molecules, whereas in effector cells they held over 98%. Jurkat TCR RNA from one cell was spiked into about a million naive cells, and it was reportedly detectable there. Identical barcode-sharing TCR molecules could lead to underestimated sizes for highly expanded clones.

Regarding this clonotype: Its specificity is not known.

One entry per CDR3 protein results from TCRdb running MiXCR on the PCR reads. The sample has about 640,000 distinct CDR3 sequences; just under 20% are singletons. This CDR3 is 14 amino acids long. V was clipped by 0 bases and J by 0 bases, with 5 bases between them. This chain uses TRBV12-3 or TRBV12-4 with TRBJ1-2, with D uncertain. This receptor was identified in a human donor in good health. Some libraries in this study had Jurkat cell RNA spiked in. Source material: naive CD8+ T cells from blood, with Jurkat cell RNA spiked in. Specified subset: FACS-sorted CD8+CD4-CCR7+CD45RA+ naive T cells. The CDR3 DNA reads as TGTGCCAGCAGTTTAGCGCTCACTAACTATGGCTACACCTTC. Protein: CASSLALTNYGYTF.